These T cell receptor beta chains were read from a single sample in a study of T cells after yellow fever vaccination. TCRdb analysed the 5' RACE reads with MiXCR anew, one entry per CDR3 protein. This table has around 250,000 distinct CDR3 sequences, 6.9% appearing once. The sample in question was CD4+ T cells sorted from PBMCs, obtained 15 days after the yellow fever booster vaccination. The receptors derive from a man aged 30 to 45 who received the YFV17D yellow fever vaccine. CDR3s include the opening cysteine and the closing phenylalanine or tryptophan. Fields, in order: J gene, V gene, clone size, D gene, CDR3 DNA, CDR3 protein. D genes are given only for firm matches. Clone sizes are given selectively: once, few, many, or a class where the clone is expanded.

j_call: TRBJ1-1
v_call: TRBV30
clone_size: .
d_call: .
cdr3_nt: TGTGCCTGGGGTGGGAGCCTGAACACTGAAGCTTTCTTT
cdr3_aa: CAWGGSLNTEAFF

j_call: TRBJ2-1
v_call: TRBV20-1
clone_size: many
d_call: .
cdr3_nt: TGCAGTGCTAGTCCTCCCCGCGCGGCCTACAATGAGCAGTTCTTC
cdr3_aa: CSASPPRAAYNEQFF

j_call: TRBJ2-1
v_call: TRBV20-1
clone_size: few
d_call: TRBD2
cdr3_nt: TGCAGTGCTGGAGCGGGAGGCTTCTACAATGAGCAGTTCTTC
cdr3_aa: CSAGAGGFYNEQFF

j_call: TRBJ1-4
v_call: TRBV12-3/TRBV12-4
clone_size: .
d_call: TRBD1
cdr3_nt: TGTGCCAGCAGTCAGCGACAGGGGGGAAGTGAAAAACTGTTTTTT
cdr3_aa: CASSQRQGGSEKLFF

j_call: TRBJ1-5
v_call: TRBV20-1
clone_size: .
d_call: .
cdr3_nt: TGCAGTGCTAGACACAGCAATCAGCCCCAGCATTTT
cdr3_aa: CSARHSNQPQHF

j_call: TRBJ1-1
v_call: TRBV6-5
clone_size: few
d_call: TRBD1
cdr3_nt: TGTGCCAGCCAGGGACAGGGGGCAGGCACTGAAGCTTTCTTT
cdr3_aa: CASQGQGAGTEAFF

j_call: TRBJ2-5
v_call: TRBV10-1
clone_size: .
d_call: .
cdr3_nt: TGCGCCAGCAGTGACGACGGACCCGCCACACGGGAGACCCAGTACTTC
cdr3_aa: CASSDDGPATRETQYF

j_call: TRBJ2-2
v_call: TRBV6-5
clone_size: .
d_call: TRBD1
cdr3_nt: TGTGCCAGCAGTTACTCCTACCGGGACAGGGTGAAGGGGGAGCTGTTTTTT
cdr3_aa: CASSYSYRDRVKGELFF

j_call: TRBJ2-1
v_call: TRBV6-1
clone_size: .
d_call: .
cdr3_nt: TGTGCCAGCAGTCCCCGCTTGACGGTCAATGAGCAGTTCTTC
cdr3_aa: CASSPRLTVNEQFF

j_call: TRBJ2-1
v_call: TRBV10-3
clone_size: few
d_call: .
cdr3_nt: TGTGCCATCAGTGAGAGGTATGAGCAGTTCTTC
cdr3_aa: CAISERYEQFF

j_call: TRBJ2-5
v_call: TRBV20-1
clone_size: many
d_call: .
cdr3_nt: TGCAGTGCTAGATATGTCCAAGAGACCCAGTACTTC
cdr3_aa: CSARYVQETQYF

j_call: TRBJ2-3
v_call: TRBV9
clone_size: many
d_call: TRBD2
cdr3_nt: TGTGCCAGCAGCGTAGACACCGGGGGACTAGCGATAACAGATACGCAGTATTTT
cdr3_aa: CASSVDTGGLAITDTQYF

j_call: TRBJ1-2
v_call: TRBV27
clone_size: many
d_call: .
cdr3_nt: TGTGCCAGCAGTTTGAGAGCTAACTATGGCTACACCTTC
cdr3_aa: CASSLRANYGYTF

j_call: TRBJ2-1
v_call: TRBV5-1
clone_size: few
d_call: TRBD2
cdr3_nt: TGCGCCAGCAGCTCTGTTTTGCGGGAGTCCTACAATGAGCAGTTCTTC
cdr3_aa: CASSSVLRESYNEQFF

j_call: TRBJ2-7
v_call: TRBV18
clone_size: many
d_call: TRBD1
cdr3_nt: TGTGCCAGCTCACCCAGGACGGACAGGGCCTCCGAGCAGTACTTC
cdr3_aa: CASSPRTDRASEQYF

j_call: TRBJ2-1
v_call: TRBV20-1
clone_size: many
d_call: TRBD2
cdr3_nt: TGCAGTGCCCTCGAGGGGCTCAGAAGAACTAGCGGGTACAATGAGCAGTTCTTC
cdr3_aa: CSALEGLRRTSGYNEQFF

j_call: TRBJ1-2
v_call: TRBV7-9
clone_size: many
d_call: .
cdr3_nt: TGTGCCAGCAGCCCGAATAACTATGGCTACACCTTC
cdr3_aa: CASSPNNYGYTF

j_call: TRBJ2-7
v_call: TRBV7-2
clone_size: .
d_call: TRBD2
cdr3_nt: TGTGCCAGCAGCACCACTAGCGGGAGTGTTGTCGGCGAGCAGTACTTC
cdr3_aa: CASSTTSGSVVGEQYF

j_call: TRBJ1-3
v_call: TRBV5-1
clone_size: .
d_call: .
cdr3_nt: TGCGCCAGCAGCCTAACAGACCGCGGAAACACCATATATTTT
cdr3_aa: CASSLTDRGNTIYF